The 15 T cell receptor beta chains in this list originate from one sample, sequenced in a study of CD8 T cells in Susac syndrome. Roughly 0.45 to 1 ug RNA was reverse transcribed with random hexamers. Each CDR3 protein gets one entry after TCRdb re-called the immunoSEQ multiplex PCR reads with MiXCR. The sample has 150,000 to 200,000 distinct CDR3 sequences, about 94% seen once. Sequencing was performed on CD4+ T cells from PBMCs. Every receptor here comes from a human donor in good health.

The V gene is TRBV12-3 or TRBV12-4, the J gene TRBJ1-1, with a weak D call TRBD1 (6 bases). This CDR3 region has 14 residues. Trimming removed 7 bases at V and 7 bases at J, with 19 bases between. The CDR3 bases are TGTGCCAGCACCATGGGGGCCAGGGGCCGTGAAGCTTTCTTT. Its protein product is CASTMGARGREAFF.

This CDR3 reads CASSLKQFFTEAFF. The CDR3 nucleotides read TGTGCCAGCAGTTTAAAACAGTTCTTCACTGAAGCTTTCTTT. V and J are TRBV12-3 or TRBV12-4 and TRBJ1-1; D unresolved. CDR3 length: 14 residues. Trimming removed 2 bases from V and 4 bases from J, with 11 bases in between.

CDR3 residues: CASALQGVDTEAFF. CDR3 in DNA: TGCGCCAGCGCGTTACAGGGGGTCGACACTGAAGCTTTCTTT. The V gene is TRBV5-1, the J gene TRBJ1-1; TRBD1 matches 8 bases. This CDR3 has 14 residues. Trimming removed 7 bases from V and 3 bases from J; junction bases left unmatched: 8. Germline V gives CDR1 SGHRS, CDR2 YFSETQ.

The chain joins TRBV20-1 to TRBJ1-1, with 9 nucleotides matching TRBD1. CDR1 is DFQATT and CDR2 is SNEGSKA in the germline V gene (reference sequence). The CDR3 runs to 14 residues. V gave up 6 bases and J gave up 5 bases; unmatched junction bases: 10. CDR3 sequence (DNA): TGCAGTGCGGTGAACAGGGGGCGTGGGACTGAAGCTTTCTTT. Translated, it gives CSAVNRGRGTEAFF.

The CDR3 region has the DNA TGTGCCAGCAGCGTATCGCCCGTAGGGACAGGGCAGAACGAGCAGTACTTC. Translating gives CASSVSPVGTGQNEQYF. The V call is TRBV9, the J call TRBJ2-7, with 9 bases matching TRBD1. Germline-derived CDR1 and CDR2 are SGDLS and YYNGEE. V lost 1 base and J lost 5; bases outside the gene matches: 13. CDR3 size: 17 residues.

J is TRBJ2-5 and V is TRBV20-1; 10 bases fit TRBD1. CDR3 length equals 13 residues. J was trimmed by 3 bases and V by 5 bases; bases with no gene match: 3. From germline, CDR1 is DFQATT and CDR2 SNEGSKA (reference sequence). CDR3 protein: CSAGDRGKETQYF. CDR3 nucleotide sequence: TGCAGTGCTGGGGACAGGGGCAAAGAGACCCAGTACTTC.

This chain links TRBV20-1 with TRBJ2-5, with TRBD2 matching 16 bases. This CDR3 has 14 amino acids. Germline-derived CDR1 and CDR2 are DFQATT and SNEGSKA (reference sequence). Trimming removed 6 bases from V and 5 bases from J; junction bases left unmatched: 3. The CDR3 protein is CSAPGLAGGETQYF. For the CDR3, the DNA is TGCAGTGCCCCGGGACTAGCGGGGGGGGAGACCCAGTACTTC.

The chain uses TRBV15 and TRBJ2-3; 15 bases are shared with TRBD2. This CDR3 is built from 17 residues. Germline loops: CDR1 LNHNV, CDR2 YYDKDF (reference sequence). V shed 8 bases, J shed 6 bases, and the junction held 12 bases outside the gene matches. CDR3 in amino acids: CATRRGTSGGLRDTQYF. The CDR3 DNA sequence: TGTGCCACCCGCCGGGGGACTAGCGGGGGGCTGAGGGATACGCAGTATTTT.

The chain recombines TRBV14 with TRBJ2-5; D is uncertain. V was clipped by 5 bases and J by 1 base, with 2 bases between them. Germline CDR1 reads SGHDN; CDR2 reads FVKESK. The CDR3 spans 11 residues. The CDR3 protein is CASSVQETQYF. The CDR3 bases are TGTGCCAGCAGCGTCCAAGAGACCCAGTACTTC.

The chain combines TRBV6-2 or TRBV6-3 with TRBJ2-1, with D maybe TRBD1 (6 bases). Trimming shortened V by 7 bases and J by 3 bases, and 19 bases separated the two germline ends. The germline CDR1 and CDR2 sequences are MNHEY and SVGEGT. This CDR3 is built from 16 residues. DNA for the CDR3: TGTGCCAGCACCCACCCAGACAGGTTAGACTACAATGAGCAGTTCTTC. Residues: CASTHPDRLDYNEQFF.

V usage is TRBV11-2 and J usage is TRBJ2-3; D gene ambiguous. The V gene's germline CDR1 is SGHAT and CDR2 FQNNGV. V shed 1 base and J shed 2 bases, with 10 bases lying between them. The CDR3 extends over 15 amino acids. Written as DNA, the CDR3 is TGTGCCAGCAGCTTAGGTCCGGGCCCCACAGATACGCAGTATTTT. Translation: CASSLGPGPTDTQYF.

CDR3 in amino acids: CASSLGPADYGYTF. CDR3 in DNA: TGTGCCAGCAGCTTGGGGCCGGCGGACTATGGCTACACCTTC. The gene calls are TRBV5-6 and TRBJ1-2; D gene uncertain. The germline gives CDR1 SGHDT, CDR2 YYEEEE. The length of the CDR3 is 14 residues. V lost 0 bases and J lost 3, with 9 bases in between.

The chain is built from TRBV10-3 and TRBJ1-1; D not certain. The CDR3 covers 13 residues. The V gene lost 0 bases and the J gene lost 7 bases, with 9 bases spanning the gap. Germline V gene lookup returns CDR1 ENHRY and CDR2 SYGVKD. This chain's CDR3 is CAISESGGNEAFF. CDR3 coding DNA: TGTGCCATCAGTGAGTCGGGAGGGAATGAAGCTTTCTTT.

The chain employs TRBV20-1 and TRBJ1-2, with D uncertain. There are 12 residues in the CDR3. The V end was cut by 3 bases, the J end by 3 bases, with 8 bases between. The germline V gene has CDR1 DFQATT and CDR2 SNEGSKA (reference sequence). CDR3 in DNA: TGCAGTGCTAGCCTACCAGACTATGGCTACACCTTC. Protein sequence: CSASLPDYGYTF.

The chain combines TRBV20-1 with TRBJ2-1; a weak D match, TRBD2 (6 bases). Trimming shortened V by 3 bases and J by 0 bases, and 9 bases separated the two germline ends. From germline, CDR1 is DFQATT and CDR2 SNEGSKA (reference sequence). This CDR3 has 14 residues. The CDR3: CSAREGASYNEQFF. The CDR3 region has the DNA TGCAGTGCTAGGGAGGGAGCCTCCTACAATGAGCAGTTCTTC.